This TCR beta chain was sequenced for a study of CD8+ T cells in alopecia areata. Study observations and caveats: Patients shared TCRs less clearly than mice did, possibly for HLA-related reasons. While tofacitinib was given, many expanded lesional clones persisted in scalp and blood.

Regarding treatment: oral pan-JAK inhibitor, 5-10 mg twice daily. Worth noting for this clone: Its antigen is not known.

Trimming removed 2 bases from V and 0 bases from J; junction bases left unmatched: 2. Germline CDR1 is LGHNT and CDR2 is FRNRAP. The CDR3 has 16 residues. Isolated RNA was reverse transcribed into cDNA used as the sequencing template. The table came from immunoSEQ multiplex PCR; TCRdb's copy has only in-frame clones and leaves some out. Among 150,000 to 200,000 clones listed, approximately 50% were seen once. The chain has TRBV12-5 and TRBJ2-1; 9 nucleotides agree with TRBD2. The material was CD8+ T cells sorted from blood, obtained around week 54, from a patient treated with tofacitinib. This clonotype was obtained from a human donor with alopecia areata. DNA of the CDR3: TGTGCTAGTGGTTTGACTAGCGGGCCCTCCTACAATGAGCAGTTCTTC. This gives the protein CASGLTSGPSYNEQFF.